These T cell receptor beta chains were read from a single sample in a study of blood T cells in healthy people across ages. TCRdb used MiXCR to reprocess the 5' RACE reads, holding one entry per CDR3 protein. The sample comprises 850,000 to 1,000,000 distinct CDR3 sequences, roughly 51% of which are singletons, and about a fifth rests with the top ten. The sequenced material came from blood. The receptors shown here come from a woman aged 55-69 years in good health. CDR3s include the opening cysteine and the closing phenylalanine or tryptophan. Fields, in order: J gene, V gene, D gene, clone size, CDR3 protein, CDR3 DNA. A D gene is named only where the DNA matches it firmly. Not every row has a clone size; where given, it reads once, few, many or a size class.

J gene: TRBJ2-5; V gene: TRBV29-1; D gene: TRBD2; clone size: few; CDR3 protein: CSVAGGVRETQYF; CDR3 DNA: TGCAGCGTTGCGGGGGGGGTGCGAGAGACCCAGTACTTC
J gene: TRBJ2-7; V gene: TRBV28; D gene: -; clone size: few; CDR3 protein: CASSFGGRGGTYEQYF; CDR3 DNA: TGTGCCAGTAGTTTTGGTGGCAGGGGGGGAACCTACGAGCAGTACTTC
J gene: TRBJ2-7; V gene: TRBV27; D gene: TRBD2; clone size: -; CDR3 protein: CASSPGLGYNEQYF; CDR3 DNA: TGTGCCAGCAGTCCCGGACTAGGATACAACGAGCAGTACTTC
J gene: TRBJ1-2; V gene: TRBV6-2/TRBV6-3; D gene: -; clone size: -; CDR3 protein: CASVDRGAGNYGYTF; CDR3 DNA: TGTGCCAGCGTGGATCGGGGGGCCGGTAACTATGGCTACACCTTC
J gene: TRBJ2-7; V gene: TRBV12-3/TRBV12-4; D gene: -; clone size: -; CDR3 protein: CASSPGCQQYF; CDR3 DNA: TGTGCCAGCAGTCCAGGATGCCAGCAGTACTTC
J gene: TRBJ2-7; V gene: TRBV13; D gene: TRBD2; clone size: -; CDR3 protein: CASSSIVAGGPDEQYF; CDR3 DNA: TGTGCCAGCAGCTCCATCGTAGCGGGAGGCCCGGACGAGCAGTACTTC
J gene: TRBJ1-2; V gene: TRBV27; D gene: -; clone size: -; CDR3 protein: CASSPAGGGYTF; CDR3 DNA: TGTGCCAGCAGTCCCGCCGGTGGTGGCTACACCTTC
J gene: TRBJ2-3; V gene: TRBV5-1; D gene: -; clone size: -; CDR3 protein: CASSLVGQGSTDAQYF; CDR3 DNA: TGCGCCAGCAGCTTGGTGGGGCAGGGCAGCACAGATGCGCAGTATTTT
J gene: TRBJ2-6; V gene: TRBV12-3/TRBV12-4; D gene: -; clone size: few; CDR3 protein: CASSSGPPGANVLTF; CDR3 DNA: TGTGCCAGCAGTTCGGGGCCCCCTGGGGCCAACGTCCTGACTTTC
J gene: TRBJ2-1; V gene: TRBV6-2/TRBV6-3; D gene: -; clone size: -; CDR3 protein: CASYGSTSYNEQFF; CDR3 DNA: TGTGCCAGCTACGGGAGCACGTCCTACAATGAGCAGTTCTTC
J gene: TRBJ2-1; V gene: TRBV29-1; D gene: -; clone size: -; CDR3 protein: CSVVLFSYNEQFF; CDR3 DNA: TGCAGCGTTGTCTTGTTCTCCTACAATGAGCAGTTCTTC
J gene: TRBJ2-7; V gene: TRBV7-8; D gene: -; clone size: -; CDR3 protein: CASSGRAEAFSYEQYF; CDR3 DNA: TGTGCCAGCAGCGGGCGGGCGGAGGCGTTCTCCTACGAGCAGTACTTC
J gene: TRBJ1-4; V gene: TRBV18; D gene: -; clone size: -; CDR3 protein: CASSPGAKEGEKLFF; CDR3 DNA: TGTGCCAGCTCACCTGGGGCTAAGGAAGGCGAAAAACTGTTTTTT
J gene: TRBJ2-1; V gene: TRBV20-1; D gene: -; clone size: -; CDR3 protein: CSAGDSYHEQFF; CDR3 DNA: TGCAGTGCCGGGGACTCTTATCATGAGCAGTTCTTC
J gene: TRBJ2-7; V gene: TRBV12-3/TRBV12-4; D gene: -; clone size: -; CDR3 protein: CASSGDSFSYEQYF; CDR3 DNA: TGTGCCAGCAGCGGAGACTCCTTCTCCTACGAGCAGTACTTC
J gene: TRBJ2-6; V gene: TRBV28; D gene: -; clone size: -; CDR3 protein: CASSPVTGFSGANVLTF; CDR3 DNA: TGTGCCAGCAGCCCGGTGACAGGATTCTCTGGGGCCAACGTCCTGACTTTC
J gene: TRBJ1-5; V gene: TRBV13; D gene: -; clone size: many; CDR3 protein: CASSFGGSNQPQHF; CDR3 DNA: TGTGCCAGCAGTTTTGGGGGGTCAAATCAGCCCCAGCATTTT
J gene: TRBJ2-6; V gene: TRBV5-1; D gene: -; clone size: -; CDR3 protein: CASSLRQISFQGGANVLTF; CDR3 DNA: TGCGCCAGCAGCTTGAGACAGATAAGCTTTCAGGGTGGGGCCAACGTCCTGACTTTC
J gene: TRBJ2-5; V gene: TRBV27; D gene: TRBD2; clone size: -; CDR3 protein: CASSFPGTRWTVNKETQYF; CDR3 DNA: TGTGCCAGCAGTTTTCCCGGGACTAGGTGGACGGTTAACAAAGAGACCCAGTACTTC
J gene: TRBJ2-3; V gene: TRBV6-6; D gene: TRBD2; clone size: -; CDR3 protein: CASSYGAGDTDTQYF; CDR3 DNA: TGTGCCAGCAGTTATGGGGCGGGAGACACAGATACGCAGTATTTT
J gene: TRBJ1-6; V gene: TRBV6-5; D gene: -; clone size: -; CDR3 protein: CASSYQEVNSPLHF; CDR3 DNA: TGTGCCAGCAGTTACCAGGAGGTGAATTCACCCCTCCACTTT
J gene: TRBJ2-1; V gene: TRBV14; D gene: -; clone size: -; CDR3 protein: CASSQLSGYNEQFF; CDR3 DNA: TGTGCCAGCAGCCAGCTTAGCGGATACAATGAGCAGTTCTTC
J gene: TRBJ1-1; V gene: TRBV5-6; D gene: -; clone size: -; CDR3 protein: CASSFSGEEAFF; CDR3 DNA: TGTGCCAGCAGCTTTTCAGGGGAGGAGGCTTTCTTT
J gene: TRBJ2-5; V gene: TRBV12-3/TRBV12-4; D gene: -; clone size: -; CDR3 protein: CASSFSSSGQYF; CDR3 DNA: TGTGCCAGCAGTTTCTCCTCGAGCGGGCAGTACTTC
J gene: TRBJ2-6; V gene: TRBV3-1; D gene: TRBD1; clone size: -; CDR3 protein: CASSQADRGSGANVLTF; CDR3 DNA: TGTGCCAGCAGCCAAGCGGACAGGGGCTCTGGGGCCAACGTCCTGACTTTC
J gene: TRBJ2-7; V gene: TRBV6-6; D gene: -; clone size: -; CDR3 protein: CASSYGRNSYEQYF; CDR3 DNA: TGTGCCAGCAGTTACGGGCGGAACTCCTACGAGCAGTACTTC
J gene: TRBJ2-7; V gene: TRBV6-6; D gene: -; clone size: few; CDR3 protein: CASSYGGTPYEQYF; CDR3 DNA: TGTGCCAGCAGTTACGGGGGGACGCCCTACGAGCAGTACTTC
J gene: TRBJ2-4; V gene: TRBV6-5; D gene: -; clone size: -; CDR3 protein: CASSYSGGGQYF; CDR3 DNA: TGTGCCAGCAGTTACTCAGGGGGAGGGCAGTACTTC
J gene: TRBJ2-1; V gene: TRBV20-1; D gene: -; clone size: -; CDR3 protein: CSATKYNEQFF; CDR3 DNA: TGCAGTGCTACCAAGTACAATGAGCAGTTCTTC
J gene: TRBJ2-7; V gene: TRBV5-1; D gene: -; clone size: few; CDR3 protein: CASSYNRYEQYF; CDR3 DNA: TGCGCCAGCAGCTACAACAGGTACGAGCAGTACTTC
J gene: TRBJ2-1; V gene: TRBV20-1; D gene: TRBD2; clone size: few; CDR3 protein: CRVDSGASSYNEQFF; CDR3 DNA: TGCAGGGTTGATAGCGGGGCAAGCTCCTACAATGAGCAGTTCTTC
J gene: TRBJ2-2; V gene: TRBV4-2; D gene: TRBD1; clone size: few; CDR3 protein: CASSQGQYTGELFF; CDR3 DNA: TGTGCCAGCAGCCAGGGACAGTACACCGGGGAGCTGTTTTTT
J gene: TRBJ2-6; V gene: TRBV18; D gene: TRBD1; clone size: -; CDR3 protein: CASSRVGGRTGANVLTF; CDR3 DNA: TGTGCCAGCTCACGGGTAGGGGGCCGTACTGGGGCCAACGTCCTGACTTTC